The 18 T cell receptor beta chains below were found in one sample sequenced in a study of T cells in Graves' hyperthyroidism and ophthalmopathy. Researchers took RNA transcripts and amplified the TCR beta CDR3 regions from them. Researchers ran a first-round RT-PCR on the TCR CDR3 using the HTBI primer set. One entry per CDR3 protein, called by TCRdb with MiXCR from the multiplex PCR reads. The sample has 480,000 or so distinct CDR3 sequences; approximately 49% are singletons. Input material: peripheral blood or thyroid tissue (not recorded which). Receptors originate from an adult woman with Graves' disease, either hyperthyroidism or ophthalmopathy (not recorded which).

Regarding this clonotype: Because it lacks the conserved phenylalanine or tryptophan at the end, this CDR3 is likely a read error. The limits of the CDR3 on the DNA are not certain, so only TCRdb's listed CDR3 is given. The rearrangement links TRBV11-2 to TRBJ1-1; the tabulated D call, TRBD1, remains unverified against the DNA. The CDR3 length is 9 residues, termini included. The germline CDR1 and CDR2 sequences are SGHAT and FQNNGV. The CDR3 reads CASSLRGVS.

The chain couples TRBV7-9 to TRBJ1-1; no clear D. Germline CDR1 SEHNR, CDR2 FQNEAQ (reference sequence). This CDR3 spans 13 amino acids. The V end was cut by 2 bases, the J end by 4 bases, with 8 bases between. CDR3 in DNA: TGTGCCAGCAGCTTATCTTCCCTCACTGAAGCTTTCTTT. Protein product: CASSLSSLTEAFF.

The chain employs TRBV7-2 and TRBJ2-5; D may match TRBD1 or TRBD2 (7 bases each). The ends were cut back, 5 bases at V and 5 bases at J, with 18 bases in the middle. Germline V gene data show CDR1 as SGHTA and CDR2 as FQGNSA. The CDR3 extends over 15 amino acids. The CDR3 loop is CASSPQTGRVETQYF. The CDR3 DNA sequence: TGTGCCAGCAGCCCCCAGACAGGGAGGGTGGAGACCCAGTACTTC.

Comment on this clonotype: A much larger clone lies a single base off, so this may be a read error. This rearrangement joins TRBV5-6 to TRBJ2-7; no firm D call. This CDR3 is 14 amino acids long. Germline V gives CDR1 SGHDT, CDR2 YYEEEE. Trimming stripped 0 bases from V and 11 bases from J, with 18 bases between. The CDR3 loop is CASSLGTRQETEYF. The CDR3 nucleotides read TGTGCCAGCAGCTTGGGAACGAGACAAGAGACCGAGTACTTC.

This clonotype was counted many times. The chain has TRBV29-1 and TRBJ1-2, with D tentatively TRBD1 (5 bases). In germline, CDR1 is SQVTM, CDR2 ANQGSEA. V was pared by 2 bases and J by 2 bases, with 15 bases between. The CDR3 loop spans 15 amino acids. Written as DNA, the CDR3 is TGCAGCGTTGAAAAGCCCGGGACGGGAAACTATGGCTACACCTTC. Its protein product is CSVEKPGTGNYGYTF.

This clonotype was recorded at least ten times. The gene calls are TRBV7-2 and TRBJ1-3, with D possibly matching TRBD1 (6 bases). Germline V gene sequence: CDR1 SGHTA, CDR2 FQGNSA. The CDR3 consists of 15 residues. V shed 5 bases and J shed 6 bases, with 17 bases lying between them. As DNA, the CDR3 is TGTGCCAGCAGCATACCGACAGGATCGGTAAACACCATATATTTT. This encodes CASSIPTGSVNTIYF.

This clonotype was seen many times. CDR3 residues: CASSIRTGGEEKLFF. The CDR3 DNA sequence: TGTGCCAGTAGTATCCGGACAGGGGGCGAAGAAAAACTGTTTTTT. The chain couples TRBV19 to TRBJ1-4; the match to TRBD1 covers 11 bases. Germline V CDR1 and CDR2: LNHDA, SQIVND (reference sequence). The CDR3 extends over 15 amino acids. V lost 3 bases and J lost 8; bases outside the gene matches: 5.

This clonotype occurred many times. This chain links TRBV7-6 with TRBJ1-6; no clear D. Trimming took 3 bases from V and 0 from J, leaving 9 bases between them. Germline lookup yields CDR1 SGHVS and CDR2 FNYEAQ. CDR3 length: 16 residues. The CDR3 spells CASSLDESSYNSPLHF. Here the CDR3 DNA reads TGTGCCAGCAGCTTGGACGAGAGCTCCTATAATTCACCCCTCCACTTT.

This clonotype was recorded a few times. This chain links TRBV20-1 with TRBJ1-5, with D perhaps TRBD1 (6 bases). V was pared by 0 bases and J by 5 bases, with 11 bases between. Germline V lookup: CDR1 DFQATT, CDR2 SNEGSKA (reference sequence). The CDR3 has 14 residues. CDR3 protein: CSARDRGGYQPQHF. Here the CDR3 DNA reads TGCAGTGCTAGAGACAGGGGTGGGTATCAGCCCCAGCATTTT.

This clonotype was detected ten times or more. This sequence joins TRBV12-3 or TRBV12-4 and TRBJ1-5, with D unclear. V shed 0 bases and J shed 4 bases, with 4 bases lying between them. This CDR3 is 13 amino acids long. The DNA for the CDR3 is TGTGCCAGCAGTTTAGCGCATAATCAGCCCCAGCATTTT. It translates to CASSLAHNQPQHF.

The chain combines TRBV7-9 with TRBJ2-5; D possibly uses TRBD1 or TRBD2 (7 bases each). Trimming took off 8 bases at V and 5 bases at J, with 18 bases between the two ends. Germline V gives CDR1 SEHNR, CDR2 FQNEAQ (reference sequence). This CDR3 is 14 amino acids long. The CDR3 DNA reads TGTGCCAGCCACCAACAGGGGAGGGTTGAGACCCAGTACTTC. Residues: CASHQQGRVETQYF.

This clonotype has at least ten counts. The V call is TRBV11-2, the J call TRBJ1-1, with a weak D call TRBD1 (5 bases). V dropped 5 bases and J dropped 6 bases, with 22 bases sitting between them. CDR3 length: 16 residues. CDR1 and CDR2 from the germline V gene are SGHAT and FQNNGV. The CDR3 DNA reads TGTGCCAGCAGCCCTCGGGCAGTTAGTCAAGGGGCTGAAGCTTTCTTT. This gives the protein CASSPRAVSQGAEAFF.

This clonotype was observed many times. The CDR3, as DNA: TGTGCCAGCAGTCCCGGGACAGAAGCTAGCTACACCTTC. Translating gives CASSPGTEASYTF. V gene TRBV12-3 or TRBV12-4 combines with J gene TRBJ1-2, with 7 positions matching TRBD1. Unmatched junction bases numbered 9, after V lost 5 bases and J lost 9 bases. The CDR3 is made up of 13 amino acids.

This clonotype was counted many times. This sequence joins TRBV20-1 and TRBJ1-2, with 9 bases identical to TRBD1. The ends lost 3 bases at V and 6 bases at J; junction bases unmatched: 8. The CDR3 is 14 residues long. Germline V lookup: CDR1 DFQATT, CDR2 SNEGSKA (reference sequence). The CDR3 is CSASRPTGGDGYTF. CDR3 nucleotides: TGCAGTGCTAGTCGCCCCACAGGGGGCGATGGCTACACCTTC.

V is TRBV25-1 and J is TRBJ1-2; no clear D gene. The V end was cut by 3 bases, the J end by 11 bases, with 16 bases between. The germline CDR1 and CDR2 sequences are MGHDK and SYGVNS. This CDR3 is built from 13 residues. The CDR3, as DNA: TGTGCCAGCAGTGATGACGTGGTAGTGGGTTACACCTTC. Encoded protein: CASSDDVVVGYTF.

The chain has TRBV7-3 and TRBJ1-6; D remains ambiguous. The germline V and J ends were trimmed by 1 base and 3 bases, with 10 bases remaining between them. Per the germline V gene, CDR1 is SGHTA and CDR2 is FQGTGA. The CDR3 runs 16 residues. CDR3 in amino acids: CASSLKAAHYNSPLHF. The CDR3 DNA reads TGTGCCAGCAGCTTAAAGGCAGCCCACTATAATTCACCCCTCCACTTT.

This clonotype has a count of ten or more. The gene calls are TRBV19 and TRBJ1-2; tentative D call: TRBD1 (6 bases). The CDR3 has 15 residues. Germline V lookup: CDR1 LNHDA, CDR2 SQIVND (reference sequence). V dropped 3 bases and J dropped 7 bases, with 18 bases sitting between them. CDR3 bases: TGTGCCAGTAGTATTAGGCATGGGGGGGCGCTTGGCTACACCTTC. Translation: CASSIRHGGALGYTF.

The genes are TRBV12-3 or TRBV12-4 and TRBJ2-7; D is uncertain. V dropped 2 bases and J dropped 5 bases, with 13 bases sitting between them. The CDR3 has 14 amino acids. CDR3 in amino acids: CASSLSPGINEQYF. The CDR3 region has the DNA TGTGCCAGCAGTTTAAGCCCGGGCATCAACGAGCAGTACTTC.